These 13 T cell receptor beta chains were sequenced from one sample in a study of cytomegalovirus exposure and HLA in healthy donors. Primers: 60 Vbeta forward and 13 Jbeta reverse. Measured with immunoSEQ multiplex PCR; TCRdb has only the in-frame clones, and not every one. The repertoire has 55,000 to 80,000 clones, around 70% of them found once; the top ten carry 20% to 25%. Sequencing was carried out using PBMCs. The receptors stem from a woman between 25 and 40 years old in good health and CMV-seropositive.

In its sample, this clone was seen a few times. This sequence joins TRBV6-1 and TRBJ1-1; D not resolved. CDR3 length equals 12 residues. CDR1 and CDR2 (germline): MNHNS, SASEGT. The germline V and J ends were trimmed by 6 bases and 2 bases, with 7 bases remaining between them. The CDR3 spells CASRRVNTEAFF. CDR3 coding DNA: TGTGCCAGCAGGAGGGTTAACACTGAAGCTTTCTTT.

This clone has just one count. The chain employs TRBV7-6 and TRBJ2-7; D not resolved. V lost 3 bases and J lost 7, with 13 bases in between. This CDR3 is 13 amino acids long. The germline V gene encodes CDR1 SGHVS and CDR2 FNYEAQ. The CDR3 DNA follows: TGTGCCAGCAGCTTGAGCCCCTCTTTGGAGCAGTACTTC. This encodes CASSLSPSLEQYF.

This clone was found a few times. This sequence joins TRBV29-1 and TRBJ1-2; 7 nucleotides align to TRBD1. V shed 0 bases and J 4 bases; nucleotides not matched to a gene: 8. The CDR3 is made up of 15 amino acids. CDR1 is SQVTM and CDR2 is ANQGSEA in the germline V gene. CDR3 bases: TGCAGCGTTGAAGACCCCGGGACAGTAGGCTATGGCTACACCTTC. Residues: CSVEDPGTVGYGYTF.

V usage is TRBV6-5 and J usage is TRBJ1-4, with 10 nucleotides matching TRBD1. The V gene end was trimmed by 5 bases and the J gene end by 8 bases; junction bases not matched to a gene: 5. The CDR3 has 14 residues. CDR1 and CDR2 (germline): MNHEY, SVGAGI. In DNA form, the CDR3 reads TGTGCCAGCAGTCGGGGACAGGGGAGGGAAAAACTGTTTTTT. Protein product: CASSRGQGREKLFF.

The chain joins TRBV5-4 to TRBJ2-3, with 9 positions matching TRBD1. The CDR3 loop spans 16 amino acids. CDR1 is SGHNT and CDR2 is YYREEE in the germline V gene (reference sequence). Losses at the gene ends were 4 bases for V and 12 bases for J; bases not matched to a gene: 18. The CDR3 DNA follows: TGTGCCAGCAGCCAGCCCGGGACAGGGCGTACCGGTGGACAGTATTTT. It codes for CASSQPGTGRTGGQYF.

This rearrangement joins TRBV28 to TRBJ1-2; 8 nucleotides agree with TRBD1. The CDR3 runs 13 residues. CDR1 is MDHEN and CDR2 is SYDVKM in the germline V gene. Trimming cost V 6 bases and J 5 bases; bases outside gene matches: 5. CDR3 sequence reads: CASSRQGHYGYTF. The CDR3, as DNA: TGTGCCAGCAGCAGACAGGGGCATTATGGCTACACCTTC.

The sample holds a few counts of this clone. J is TRBJ2-1 and V is TRBV7-3; 9 nucleotides align to TRBD2. Germline V lookup: CDR1 SGHTA, CDR2 FQGTGA. This CDR3 spans 15 amino acids. J lost 0 bases, V lost 6 bases, and 3 bases had no gene match. DNA for the CDR3: TGTGCCAGCAGTCGTAGCGGGGGCTCCTACAATGAGCAGTTCTTC. This sequence encodes CASSRSGGSYNEQFF.

The CDR3 sequence is CASSQDLAGGPHEQYF. The CDR3 DNA is TGTGCCAGCAGCCAAGATCTAGCGGGAGGGCCCCACGAGCAGTACTTC. The chain combines TRBV14 with TRBJ2-7; 12 nucleotides line up with TRBD2. Germline CDR1 is SGHDN and CDR2 is FVKESK. V lost 0 bases to trimming and J lost 5 bases; unmatched junction nucleotides: 5. The CDR3 spans 16 residues.

About this clone itself: Other DNA sequences in the same sample also yield this CDR3. The genes are TRBV30 and TRBJ2-1, with 11 bases that match TRBD2. The germline V gene has CDR1 GTSNPN and CDR2 SVGIG (reference sequence). V lost 1 base, J lost 4 bases, and 0 bases stayed unmatched. The CDR3 consists of 14 residues. The CDR3, as DNA: TGTGCCTGGAGTGGACTAGCGGGATACAATGAGCAGTTCTTC. Translated: CAWSGLAGYNEQFF.

The V gene is TRBV10-3, the J gene TRBJ1-5; TRBD1 is a possible D gene (6 bases). Trimming removed 1 base from V and 6 bases from J, with 13 bases in between. The CDR3 covers 15 residues. Germline values: CDR1 ENHRY, CDR2 SYGVKD. The CDR3 sequence: CAISELTGAGQPQHF. In DNA form, the CDR3 reads TGTGCCATCAGTGAGTTGACAGGAGCCGGTCAGCCCCAGCATTTT.

V gene TRBV9 combines with J gene TRBJ1-1; D is undetermined. The CDR3 totals 14 residues. The germline CDR1 and CDR2 sequences are SGDLS and YYNGEE. V dropped 0 bases and J dropped 2 bases, with 8 bases sitting between them. This CDR3 reads CASSVDGSNTEAFF. The DNA for the CDR3 is TGTGCCAGCAGCGTAGACGGGTCCAACACTGAAGCTTTCTTT.

This chain joins TRBV13 and TRBJ1-3; TRBD1 is a possible D gene (5 bases). Trimming removed 3 bases at V and 6 bases at J, with 9 bases between. The CDR3 length is 13 residues. From germline, CDR1 is PRHDT and CDR2 FYEKMQ (reference sequence). This chain's CDR3 is CASSLGDSNTIYF. CDR3 coding DNA: TGTGCCAGCAGCTTGGGGGACTCAAACACCATATATTTT.

The gene calls are TRBV29-1 and TRBJ2-7; D gene ambiguous. V dropped 5 bases and J dropped 4 bases, with 9 bases sitting between them. The V gene's germline CDR1 is SQVTM and CDR2 ANQGSEA. This CDR3 contains 11 residues. The CDR3 sequence is CSVWARYEQYF. CDR3 coding DNA: TGCAGCGTTTGGGCCCGATACGAGCAGTACTTC.